Reported below is one TCR beta chain. Its antigen is as yet unknown. Genes and germline come from the mouse. Read data end 1 residue before the CDR3 end; the end is taken from the germline J gene. Germline CDR1 is NNHNN and CDR2 is SYGAGS (reference sequence). Trimming stripped 0 bases from V and 0 bases from J, with 7 bases between. The CDR3 runs to 16 residues. Data came from immunoSEQ multiplex PCR; TCRdb stores just in-frame clones and leaves some out. The table lists more than 40,000 clones, approximately 70% of them singletons. The sample originates from a study of tissue T cells after allogeneic stem cell transplantation. Study results and caveats: Tissue-detected TCR repertoire was only partly captured by blood and spleen T cells. The patient cohort was small and clinically heterogeneous, with limited sampling depth. Anatomically similar tissues had similar TCR repertoires within each patient. Across patients, clones rarely overlapped, yet motif clusters were shared tissue-specifically.

The chain employs TRBV13-2 and TRBJ1-6, with a possible D match to TRBD1 (5 bases). TRBJ1-6 is marked as an open reading frame, function uncertain. This clonotype was sampled from a pool of C57BL/6 mice in good health. Sample: sorted cells pooled from one or two spleens. CDR3 region: CASGDEGYSYNSPLYF. CDR3 DNA, as far as it was read: TGTGCCAGCGGTGATGAGGGGTATTCCTATAATTCGCCCCTCTAC.